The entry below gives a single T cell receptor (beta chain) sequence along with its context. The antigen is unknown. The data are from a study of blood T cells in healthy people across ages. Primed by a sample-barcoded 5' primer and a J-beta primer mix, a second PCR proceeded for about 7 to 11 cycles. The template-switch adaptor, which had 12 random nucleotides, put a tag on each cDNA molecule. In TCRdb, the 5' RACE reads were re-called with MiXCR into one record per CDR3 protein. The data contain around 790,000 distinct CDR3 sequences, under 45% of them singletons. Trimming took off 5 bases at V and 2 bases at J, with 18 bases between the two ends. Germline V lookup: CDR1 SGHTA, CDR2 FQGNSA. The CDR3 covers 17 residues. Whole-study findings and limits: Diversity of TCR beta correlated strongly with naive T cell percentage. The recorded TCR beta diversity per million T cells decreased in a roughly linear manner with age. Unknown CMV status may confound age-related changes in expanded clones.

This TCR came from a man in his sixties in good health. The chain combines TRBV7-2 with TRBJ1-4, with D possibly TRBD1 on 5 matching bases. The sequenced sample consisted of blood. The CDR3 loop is CASSPAGARPTNEKLFF. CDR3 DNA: TGTGCCAGCAGCCCCGCCGGGGCGAGACCTACTAATGAAAAACTGTTTTTT.